What follows is one T cell receptor (beta chain) and its context. The clone's antigen remains unknown. Base-call qualities are not available, and no considerably larger clone is one nucleotide away. Library construction relied on the immunoSEQ multiplex PCR assay. Not all clones reach the TCRdb copy of this immuneACCESS table, which keeps in-frame sequences only. Checked studies attribute under half of the gap to unresolved V genes and leave the rest unexplained. The sample table records around 68,000 clones; 95% to 97% of these occur just once. The ten biggest clones cover 0.25% to 0.35% of the sample. CDR3 length: 12 amino acids, cysteine to phenylalanine. Only the CDR3 portion is preserved as DNA: 36 bases, with reading frame beginning at the first base. The sample comes from a study of technical replicates of blood from four donors (dated by TCRdb to about 2017).

Rearrangement joined TRBV21-1 to TRBJ2-4; the table's D call, TRBD1, has no DNA check behind it. TRBV21-1 is noted as a pseudogene. The material sequenced was T cells isolated from PBMCs. The source is a human donor in good health. The CDR3 region has the sequence CASSNRGYIQYF. The DNA is as follows: TGTGCCAGCAGCAACAGGGGTTACATTCAGTACTTC.